Listed here are 5 T cell receptor beta chains from one sample, sequenced in a study of Ad26.COV2.S vaccination and SARS-CoV-2 variants (dated by TCRdb to about 2021). The treatment or condition label, as the study defines it: around 19 received Ad26.COV2.S at low or high dose, single or two shots; 5 received placebo; per-sample allocation not given. Repertoires of vaccine and placebo recipients were sequenced from samples taken on day 63 after the first injection. Libraries were made using the immunoSEQ multiplex PCR assay. Entries here come from immuneACCESS through TCRdb and include only in-frame sequences with V and J called. Some clones fail to appear in such tables; in the studies checked, an unresolved V gene covers under half of the shortfall, and the cause of the remainder is unknown. Counted in this sample were some 390,000 clones; approximately 90% of them appeared once. The ten biggest clones cover around 2% of the sample.

The starting material was peripheral blood, obtained in a trial of Ad26.COV2.S vaccine versus placebo. These receptors all stem from a person between 18 and 65 years old who received the Ad26.COV2.S COVID-19 vaccine or a placebo.

The V and J genes are TRBV5-1 and TRBJ2-1; D is uncertain. Germline V CDR1 and CDR2: SGHRS, YFSETQ. The CDR3 runs to 15 residues. The V end was cut by 0 bases, the J end by 5 bases, with 12 bases between. CDR3 DNA: TGCGCCAGCAGCTTGGAAAATAGGCTAGACAATGAGCAGTTCTTC. Translating gives CASSLENRLDNEQFF.

Of note for this clone: Germline and junction disagree at one end, which may indicate a read error. The chain links TRBV7-7 to TRBJ2-3; D is ambiguous. The length of the CDR3 is 16 residues. Looked up from germline, CDR1 is SSHAT and CDR2 is FNYEAQ (reference sequence). CDR3 coding DNA: TGTGCTAGCAGCCCACACTTCCGGGCTCCGGCAGATACGCAGTATTTT. It translates to CASSPHFRAPADTQYF. The full variable domain, completed using reference TRBV7-7 and TRBJ2-3, is GAGVSQSPRYKVTKRGQDVTLRCDPISSHATLYWYQQALGQGPEFLTYFNYEAQPDKSGLPSDRFSAERPEGSISTLTIQRTEQRDSAMYRCASSPHFRAPADTQYFGPGTRLTVL.

The chain carries TRBV5-1 and TRBJ2-2; unclear D gene. CDR1 and CDR2 (germline): SGHRS, YFSETQ. The CDR3 runs to 13 residues. Trimming took off 4 bases at V and 7 bases at J, with 11 bases between the two ends. CDR3 sequence (DNA): TGCGCCAGCAGCATCCTTTTGGACGGGGAGCTGTTTTTT. Encoded protein: CASSILLDGELFF. Supplemented by reference TRBV5-1 and TRBJ2-2, the full variable domain reads KAGVTQTPRYLIKTRGQQVTLSCSPISGHRSVSWYQQTPGQGLQFLFEYFSETQRNKGNFPGRFSGRQFSNSRSEMNVSTLELGDSALYLCASSILLDGELFFGEGSRLTVL.

J is TRBJ2-2 and V is TRBV5-1; 7 positions match TRBD2. This CDR3 has 15 residues. V lost 2 bases, J lost 3 bases, and 4 bases stayed unmatched. CDR1 and CDR2 from the germline V gene are SGHRS and YFSETQ. For the CDR3, the DNA is TGCGCCAGCAGCTTCAAGGGAGGGGACACCGGGGAGCTGTTTTTT. Amino acids: CASSFKGGDTGELFF.

This chain connects TRBV5-6 to TRBJ2-1; TRBD2 is a possible D gene (6 bases). The V end was cut by 4 bases, the J end by 8 bases, with 16 bases between. Germline CDR1 reads SGHDT; CDR2 reads YYEEEE. CDR3 length: 14 amino acids. CDR3 sequence (DNA): TGTGCCAGCAGCCTGGGACTCGTGAGTGATGAGCAGTTCTTC. Protein: CASSLGLVSDEQFF.